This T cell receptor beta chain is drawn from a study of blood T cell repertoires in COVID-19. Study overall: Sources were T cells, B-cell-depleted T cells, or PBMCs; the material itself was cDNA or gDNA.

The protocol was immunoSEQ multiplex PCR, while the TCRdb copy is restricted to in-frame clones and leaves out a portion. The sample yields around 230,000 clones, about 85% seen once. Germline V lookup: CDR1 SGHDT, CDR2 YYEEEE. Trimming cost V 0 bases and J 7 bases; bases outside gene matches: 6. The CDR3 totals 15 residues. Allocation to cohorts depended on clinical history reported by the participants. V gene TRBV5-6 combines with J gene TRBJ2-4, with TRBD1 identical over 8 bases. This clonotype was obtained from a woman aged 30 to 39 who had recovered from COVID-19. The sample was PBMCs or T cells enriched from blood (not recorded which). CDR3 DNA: TGTGCCAGCAGCTTGGACAGGGGGTACGTTAACATTCAGTACTTC. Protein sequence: CASSLDRGYVNIQYF.